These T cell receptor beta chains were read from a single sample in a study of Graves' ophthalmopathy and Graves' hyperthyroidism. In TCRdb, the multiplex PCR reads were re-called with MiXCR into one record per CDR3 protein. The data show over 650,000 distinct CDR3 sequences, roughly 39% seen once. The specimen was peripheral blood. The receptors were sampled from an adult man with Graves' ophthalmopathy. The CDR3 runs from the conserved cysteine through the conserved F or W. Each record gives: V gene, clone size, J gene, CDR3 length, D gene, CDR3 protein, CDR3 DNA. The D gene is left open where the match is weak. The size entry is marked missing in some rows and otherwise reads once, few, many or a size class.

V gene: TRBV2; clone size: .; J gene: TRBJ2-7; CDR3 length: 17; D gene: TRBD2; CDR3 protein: CASSFTGLAGGSYEQYF; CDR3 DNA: TGTGCCAGCAGTTTTACAGGACTAGCGGGCGGGTCCTACGAGCAGTACTTC
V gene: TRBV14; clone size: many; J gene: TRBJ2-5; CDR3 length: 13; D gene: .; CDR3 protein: CATSRGSRETQYF; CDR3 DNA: TGTGCCACTTCGAGGGGGTCGCGAGAGACCCAGTACTTC
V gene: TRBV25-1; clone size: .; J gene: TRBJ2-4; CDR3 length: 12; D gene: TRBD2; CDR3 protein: CASSEGRDIQYF; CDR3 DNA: TGTGCCAGCAGTGAGGGGAGGGACATTCAGTACTTC
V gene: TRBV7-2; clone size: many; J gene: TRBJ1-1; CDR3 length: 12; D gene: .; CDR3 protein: CASSLGAAEAFF; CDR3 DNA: TGTGCCAGCAGCTTAGGGGCCGCTGAAGCTTTCTTT
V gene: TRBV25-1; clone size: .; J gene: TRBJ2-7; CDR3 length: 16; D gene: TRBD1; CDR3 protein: CASSEYSGTGDHEQYF; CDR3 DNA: TGTGCCAGCAGTGAATACTCCGGGACAGGGGACCACGAGCAGTACTTC
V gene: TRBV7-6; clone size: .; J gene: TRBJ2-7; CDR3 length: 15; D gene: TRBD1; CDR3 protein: CASSLTDRGGYEQYF; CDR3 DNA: TGTGCCAGCAGCTTAACCGACAGGGGGGGTTACGAGCAGTACTTC
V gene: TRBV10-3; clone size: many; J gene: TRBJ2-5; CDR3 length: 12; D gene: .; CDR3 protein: CAISGTQETQYF; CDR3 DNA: TGTGCCATCAGTGGGACCCAAGAGACCCAGTACTTC
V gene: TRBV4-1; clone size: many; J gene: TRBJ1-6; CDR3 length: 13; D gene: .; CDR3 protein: CASSQERESPLHF; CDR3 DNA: TGCGCCAGCAGCCAAGAAAGGGAATCACCCCTCCACTTT
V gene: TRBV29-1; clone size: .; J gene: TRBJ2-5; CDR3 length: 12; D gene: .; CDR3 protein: CSAMGQEVIQYF; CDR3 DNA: TGCAGCGCCATGGGGCAGGAGGTGATCCAGTACTTC
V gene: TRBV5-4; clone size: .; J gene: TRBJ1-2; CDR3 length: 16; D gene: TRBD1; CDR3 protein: CASSPAPGQGIYGYTF; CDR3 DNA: TGTGCCAGCAGCCCAGCGCCGGGACAGGGGATTTATGGCTACACCTTC
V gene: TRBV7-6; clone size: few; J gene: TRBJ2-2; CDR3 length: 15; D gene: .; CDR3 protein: CASSLGGVNTGELFF; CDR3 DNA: TGTGCCAGCAGCTTAGGGGGCGTGAACACCGGGGAGCTGTTTTTT
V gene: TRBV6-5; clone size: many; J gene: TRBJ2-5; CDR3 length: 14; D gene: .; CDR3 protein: CASSPNPGQETQYF; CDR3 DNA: TGTGCCAGCAGTCCCAATCCTGGACAAGAGACCCAGTACTTC
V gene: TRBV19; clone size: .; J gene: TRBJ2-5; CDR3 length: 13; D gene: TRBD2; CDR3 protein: CARLAGDWETQYF; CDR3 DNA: TGTGCCAGGTTAGCGGGAGATTGGGAGACCCAGTACTTC
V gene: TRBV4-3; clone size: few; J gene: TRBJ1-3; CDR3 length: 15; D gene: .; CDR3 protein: CASSQAPSSGNTIYF; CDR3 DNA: TGCGCCAGCAGCCAAGCCCCGAGCTCTGGAAACACCATATATTTT
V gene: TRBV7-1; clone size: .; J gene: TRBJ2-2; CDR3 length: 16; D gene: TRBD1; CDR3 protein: CASSSWTGADTGELFF; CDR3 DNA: TGTGCCAGCAGCTCGTGGACAGGGGCCGACACCGGGGAGCTGTTTTTT
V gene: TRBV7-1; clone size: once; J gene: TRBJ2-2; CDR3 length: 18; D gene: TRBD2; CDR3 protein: CASSTIAGGKTNTGELFF; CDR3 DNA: TGTGCCAGCAGCACCATAGCGGGAGGGAAGACGAACACCGGGGAGCTGTTTTTT
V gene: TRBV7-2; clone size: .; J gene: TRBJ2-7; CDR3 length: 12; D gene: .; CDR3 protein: CASSPRTTEQYF; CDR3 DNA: TGTGCCAGCAGCCCAAGGACAACAGAGCAGTACTTC
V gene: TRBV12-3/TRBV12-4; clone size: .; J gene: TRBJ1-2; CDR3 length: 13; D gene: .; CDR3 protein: CASSPTGWDGYTF; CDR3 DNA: TGTGCCAGCTCACCAACGGGTTGGGATGGCTACACCTTC
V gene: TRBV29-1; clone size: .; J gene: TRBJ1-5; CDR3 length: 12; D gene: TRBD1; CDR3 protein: CSQDRGYQPQHF; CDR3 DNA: TGCAGCCAAGACAGGGGGTATCAGCCCCAGCATTTT
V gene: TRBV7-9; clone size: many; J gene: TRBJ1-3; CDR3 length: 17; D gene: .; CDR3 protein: CASSSGPPGFPGNTIYF; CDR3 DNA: TGTGCCAGCAGCTCAGGACCTCCGGGCTTCCCTGGAAACACCATATATTTT
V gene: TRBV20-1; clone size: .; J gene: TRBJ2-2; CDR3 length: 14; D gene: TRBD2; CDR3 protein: CSAYSGGDTGELFF; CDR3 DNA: TGCAGTGCTTATAGCGGGGGGGACACCGGGGAGCTGTTTTTT
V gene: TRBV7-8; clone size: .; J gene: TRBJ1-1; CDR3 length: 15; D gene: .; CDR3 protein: CASSLVGTENTEAFF; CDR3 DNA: TGTGCCAGCAGCTTAGTAGGGACGGAGAACACTGAAGCTTTCTTT
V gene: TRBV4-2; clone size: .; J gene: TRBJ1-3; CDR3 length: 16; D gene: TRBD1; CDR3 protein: CASSQAGTGAGNTIYF; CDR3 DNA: TGTGCCAGCAGCCAAGCCGGGACAGGGGCTGGAAACACCATATATTTT
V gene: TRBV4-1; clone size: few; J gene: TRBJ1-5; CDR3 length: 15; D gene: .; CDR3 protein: CASSQVVASNQPQHF; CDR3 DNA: TGCGCCAGCAGCCAAGTAGTTGCTAGCAATCAGCCCCAGCATTTT
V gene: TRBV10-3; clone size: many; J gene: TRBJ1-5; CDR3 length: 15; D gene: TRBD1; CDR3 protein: CASSEDAGGGQPQHF; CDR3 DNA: TGTGCCAGCAGTGAAGACGCAGGGGGAGGTCAGCCCCAGCATTTT
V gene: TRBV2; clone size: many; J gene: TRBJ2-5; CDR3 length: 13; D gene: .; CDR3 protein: CASSADKPATQYF; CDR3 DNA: TGTGCCAGCAGTGCCGACAAGCCAGCGACCCAGTACTTC